This is a list of T cell receptor beta chains from one sample in a study of T cell responses to AZD1222 COVID-19 vaccine. The assay was immunoSEQ multiplex PCR, and TCRdb's table has in-frame clones only and misses some. In the table there are around 140,000 clones, around 90% of which are singletons. Sequences were derived from peripheral blood, sampled on day 0 of AZD1222 vaccination. The receptor set was obtained from an adult in good health. Each CDR3 is given without its conserved first and last residue. The order of the fields is CDR3 protein, J gene, V gene.

CDR3 protein: ASRGGQGSYSNQPQH
J gene: TRBJ1-5
V gene: TRBV2

CDR3 protein: AISGSEGGSRIAKNIQY
J gene: TRBJ2-4
V gene: TRBV10-3

CDR3 protein: ARNEGGTGNTIY
J gene: TRBJ1-3
V gene: TRBV2

CDR3 protein: ASSAGLGGLGNTGELF
J gene: TRBJ2-2
V gene: TRBV2

CDR3 protein: ASSTDTGGDTQY
J gene: TRBJ2-3
V gene: TRBV5-1

CDR3 protein: ASSPGQGAGQPQH
J gene: TRBJ1-5
V gene: TRBV7-2

CDR3 protein: ATSGAGVRDQPQH
J gene: TRBJ1-5
V gene: TRBV24-1

CDR3 protein: ASSPRTFSSYEQY
J gene: TRBJ2-7
V gene: TRBV9

CDR3 protein: ASSPPSGVTDTQY
J gene: TRBJ2-3
V gene: TRBV18

CDR3 protein: ASSFPSSGGTGELF
J gene: TRBJ2-2
V gene: TRBV28

CDR3 protein: ASSQDRSSLTYEQY
J gene: TRBJ2-7
V gene: TRBV3-1/TRBV3-2

CDR3 protein: ATLGGGPYNEQF
J gene: TRBJ2-1
V gene: TRBV15

CDR3 protein: AAGGSGTDTQY
J gene: TRBJ2-3
V gene: TRBV7-8

CDR3 protein: ASSLTPGKYEQY
J gene: TRBJ2-7
V gene: TRBV5-1

CDR3 protein: ASSPEVAEGRKTQY
J gene: TRBJ2-5
V gene: TRBV5-4

CDR3 protein: ASSPEGYWDYGYT
J gene: TRBJ1-2
V gene: TRBV14

CDR3 protein: ASSQERDTSSYEQY
J gene: TRBJ2-7
V gene: TRBV14

CDR3 protein: ASRLGGRPDTQY
J gene: TRBJ2-3
V gene: TRBV6-5

CDR3 protein: ATSRVQGINEKLF
J gene: TRBJ1-4
V gene: TRBV15

CDR3 protein: ASGSTGGQRSGDNSPLH
J gene: TRBJ1-6
V gene: TRBV12-5

CDR3 protein: ASSFMGRGAGEQY
J gene: TRBJ2-7
V gene: TRBV28

CDR3 protein: ATSDTRDSFYEQY
J gene: TRBJ2-7
V gene: TRBV24-1

CDR3 protein: ASSLMESGTGELF
J gene: TRBJ2-2
V gene: TRBV5-1

CDR3 protein: ASNRRGYTGANVLT
J gene: TRBJ2-6
V gene: TRBV7-9

CDR3 protein: ASSLSGGRADEQF
J gene: TRBJ2-1
V gene: TRBV27

CDR3 protein: ASSNMNTEAF
J gene: TRBJ1-1
V gene: TRBV11-1

CDR3 protein: ASSPQIGSLDTQY
J gene: TRBJ2-3
V gene: TRBV6-2/TRBV6-3

CDR3 protein: ASRQGQGPTNEKLF
J gene: TRBJ1-4
V gene: TRBV9

CDR3 protein: ASSRNRGSYEQY
J gene: TRBJ2-7
V gene: TRBV7-2

CDR3 protein: ASSLYGSGTGGQETQY
J gene: TRBJ2-5
V gene: TRBV27

CDR3 protein: ASSLGQGVNYGYT
J gene: TRBJ1-2
V gene: TRBV28

CDR3 protein: ASSPNPIIGNEQF
J gene: TRBJ2-1
V gene: TRBV7-9

CDR3 protein: ASSLASSVDVDTEAF
J gene: TRBJ1-1
V gene: TRBV5-4

CDR3 protein: ASSPTGTGELF
J gene: TRBJ2-2
V gene: TRBV18

CDR3 protein: ASSEAVDYEQY
J gene: TRBJ2-7
V gene: TRBV6-1

CDR3 protein: ASRPPTSGQETQY
J gene: TRBJ2-5
V gene: TRBV28

CDR3 protein: ASKKNRGLNEQY
J gene: TRBJ2-7
V gene: TRBV28

CDR3 protein: ASSLRRLAGASYEQY
J gene: TRBJ2-7
V gene: TRBV11-2

CDR3 protein: SVEAGQGLGQPQH
J gene: TRBJ1-5
V gene: TRBV29-1

CDR3 protein: ASSFRGGLYNEQF
J gene: TRBJ2-1
V gene: TRBV7-2

CDR3 protein: ASRAGRGSTDTQY
J gene: TRBJ2-3
V gene: TRBV27

CDR3 protein: ATSREGYENSPLH
J gene: TRBJ1-6
V gene: TRBV15

CDR3 protein: ASSVGQMNTEAF
J gene: TRBJ1-1
V gene: TRBV9

CDR3 protein: ASSPAGQSSPYEQY
J gene: TRBJ2-7
V gene: TRBV7-6

CDR3 protein: ASSQDRASGLYNEQF
J gene: TRBJ2-1
V gene: TRBV3-1/TRBV3-2

CDR3 protein: ASSYPTGKDQPQH
J gene: TRBJ1-5
V gene: TRBV6-5

CDR3 protein: SVPLLVTGELF
J gene: TRBJ2-2
V gene: TRBV29-1

CDR3 protein: ASSRDRVGSPLH
J gene: TRBJ1-6
V gene: TRBV7-2

CDR3 protein: ASSLALGYT
J gene: TRBJ1-2
V gene: TRBV5-5

CDR3 protein: ATSAPTGTGQPQH
J gene: TRBJ1-5
V gene: TRBV24-1

CDR3 protein: ASQGPLGSNQPQH
J gene: TRBJ1-5
V gene: TRBV2

CDR3 protein: ASTPGGSSYNSPLH
J gene: TRBJ1-6
V gene: TRBV13

CDR3 protein: ASRYELDEQY
J gene: TRBJ2-7
V gene: TRBV28